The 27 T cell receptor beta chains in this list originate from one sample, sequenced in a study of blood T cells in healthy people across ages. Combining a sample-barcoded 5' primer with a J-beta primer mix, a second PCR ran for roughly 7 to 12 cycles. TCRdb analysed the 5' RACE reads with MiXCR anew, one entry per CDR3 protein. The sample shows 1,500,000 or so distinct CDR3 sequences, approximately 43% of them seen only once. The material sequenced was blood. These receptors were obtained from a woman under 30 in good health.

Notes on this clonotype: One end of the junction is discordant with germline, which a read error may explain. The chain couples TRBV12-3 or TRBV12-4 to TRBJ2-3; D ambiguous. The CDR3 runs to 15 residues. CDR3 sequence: CASGFRASSTDTQYF. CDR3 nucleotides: TGTGCCAGCGGTTTCCGAGCTTCTAGCACAGATACGCAGTATTTT.

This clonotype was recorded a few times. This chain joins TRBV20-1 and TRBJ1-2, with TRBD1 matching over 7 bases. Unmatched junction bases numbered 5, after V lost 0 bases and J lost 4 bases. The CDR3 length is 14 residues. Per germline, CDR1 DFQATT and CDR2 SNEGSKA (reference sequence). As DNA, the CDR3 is TGCAGTGCTAGAGATTCCGGGACAGCCTATGGCTACACCTTC. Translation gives CSARDSGTAYGYTF.

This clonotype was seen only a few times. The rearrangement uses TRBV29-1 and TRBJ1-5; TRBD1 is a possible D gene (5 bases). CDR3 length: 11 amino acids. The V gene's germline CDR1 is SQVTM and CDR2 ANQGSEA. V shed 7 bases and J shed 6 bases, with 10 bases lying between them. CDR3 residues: CSAMTVQPQHF. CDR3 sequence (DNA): TGCAGCGCCATGACAGTTCAGCCCCAGCATTTT. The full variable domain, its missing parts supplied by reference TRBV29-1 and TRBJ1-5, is SAVISQKPSRDICQRGTSLTIQCQVDSQVTMMFWYRQQPGQSLTLIATANQGSEATYESGFVIDKFPISRPNLTFSTLTVSNMSPEDSSIYLCSAMTVQPQHFGDGTRLSIL.

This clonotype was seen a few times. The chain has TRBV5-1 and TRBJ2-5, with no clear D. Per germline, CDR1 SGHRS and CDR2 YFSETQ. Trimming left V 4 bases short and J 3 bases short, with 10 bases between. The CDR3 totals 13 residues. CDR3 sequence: CASSNQAEETQYF. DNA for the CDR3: TGCGCCAGCAGCAACCAGGCGGAAGAGACCCAGTACTTC. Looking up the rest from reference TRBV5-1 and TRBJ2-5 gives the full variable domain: KAGVTQTPRYLIKTRGQQVTLSCSPISGHRSVSWYQQTPGQGLQFLFEYFSETQRNKGNFPGRFSGRQFSNSRSEMNVSTLELGDSALYLCASSNQAEETQYFGPGTRLLVL.

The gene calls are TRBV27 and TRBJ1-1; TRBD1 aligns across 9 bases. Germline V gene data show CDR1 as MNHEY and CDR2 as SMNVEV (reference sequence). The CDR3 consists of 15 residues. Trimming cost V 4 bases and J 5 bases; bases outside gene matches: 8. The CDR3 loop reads CASSYGQGTFTEAFF. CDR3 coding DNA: TGTGCCAGCAGTTACGGACAGGGGACGTTTACTGAAGCTTTCTTT.

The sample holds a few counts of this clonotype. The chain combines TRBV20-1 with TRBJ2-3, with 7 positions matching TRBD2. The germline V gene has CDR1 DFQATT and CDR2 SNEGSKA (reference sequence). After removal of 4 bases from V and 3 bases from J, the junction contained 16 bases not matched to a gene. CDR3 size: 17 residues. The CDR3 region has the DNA TGCAGTGCTACTCATCCAGCGGGATCAGGCTTGACAGATACGCAGTATTTT. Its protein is CSATHPAGSGLTDTQYF.

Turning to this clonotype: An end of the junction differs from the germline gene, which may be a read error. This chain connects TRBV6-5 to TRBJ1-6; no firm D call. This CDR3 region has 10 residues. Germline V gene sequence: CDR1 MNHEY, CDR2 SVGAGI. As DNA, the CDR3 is TGTGCCAGCCTTTATTCACTCCTCCACTTT. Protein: CASLYSLLHF.

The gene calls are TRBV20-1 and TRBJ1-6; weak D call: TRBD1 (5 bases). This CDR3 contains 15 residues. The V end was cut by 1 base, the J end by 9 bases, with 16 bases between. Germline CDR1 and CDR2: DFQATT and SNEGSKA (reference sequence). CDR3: CSARAPKRGSSPLHF. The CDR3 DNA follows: TGCAGTGCTAGAGCCCCGAAAAGGGGTTCTTCACCCCTCCACTTT.

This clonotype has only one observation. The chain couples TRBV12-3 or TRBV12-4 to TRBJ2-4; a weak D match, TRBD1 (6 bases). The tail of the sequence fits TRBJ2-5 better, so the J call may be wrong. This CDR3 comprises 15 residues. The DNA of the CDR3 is TGTGCCAGCACCCCTTCAAGGGACACCCGAGGGACCCAGTACTTC. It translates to CASTPSRDTRGTQYF.

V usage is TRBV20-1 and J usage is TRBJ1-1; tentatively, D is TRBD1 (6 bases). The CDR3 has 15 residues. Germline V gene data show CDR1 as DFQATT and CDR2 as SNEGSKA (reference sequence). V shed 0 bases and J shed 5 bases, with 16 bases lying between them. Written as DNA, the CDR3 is TGCAGTGCTAGAGATTCCGGCAGGGGAGGGACTGAAGCTTTCTTT. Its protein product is CSARDSGRGGTEAFF.

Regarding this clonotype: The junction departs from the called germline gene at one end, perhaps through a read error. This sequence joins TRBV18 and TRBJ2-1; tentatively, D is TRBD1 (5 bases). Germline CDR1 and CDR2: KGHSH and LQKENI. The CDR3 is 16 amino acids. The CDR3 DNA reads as TGTGCCAGCTCACAGACTTTCCTTGGGGCCTATAATGAGCAGTTCTTC. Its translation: CASSQTFLGAYNEQFF. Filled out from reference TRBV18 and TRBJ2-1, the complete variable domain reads NAGVMQNPRHLVRRRGQEARLRCSPMKGHSHVYWYRQLPEEGLKFMVYLQKENIIDESGMPKERFSAEFPKEGPSILRIQQVVRGDSAAYFCASSQTFLGAYNEQFFGPGTRLTVL.

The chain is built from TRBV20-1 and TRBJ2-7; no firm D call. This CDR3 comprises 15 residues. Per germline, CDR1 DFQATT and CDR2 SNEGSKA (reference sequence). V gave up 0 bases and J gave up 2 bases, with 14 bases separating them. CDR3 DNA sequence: TGCAGTGCTAGAGATTCTCTCCACGGACCCTACGAGCAGTACTTC. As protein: CSARDSLHGPYEQYF.

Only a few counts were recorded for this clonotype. The CDR3 coding sequence is TGTGCCATCACCGGACAGGGGGAGTCGCCTACGCATGGCTACACCTTC. Protein product: CAITGQGESPTHGYTF. The chain uses TRBV10-3 and TRBJ1-2; 10 nucleotides align to TRBD1. The CDR3 runs to 16 residues. Looked up from germline, CDR1 is ENHRY and CDR2 is SYGVKD. V shed 7 bases, J shed 6 bases, and the junction held 14 bases outside the gene matches.

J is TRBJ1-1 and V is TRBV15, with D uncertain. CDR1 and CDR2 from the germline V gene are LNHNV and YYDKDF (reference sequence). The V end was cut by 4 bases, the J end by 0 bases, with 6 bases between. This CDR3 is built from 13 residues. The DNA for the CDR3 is TGTGCCACCAGCACCAGAATGAACACTGAAGCTTTCTTT. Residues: CATSTRMNTEAFF. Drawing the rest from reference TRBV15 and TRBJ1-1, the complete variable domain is DAMVIQNPRYQVTQFGKPVTLSCSQTLNHNVMYWYQQKSSQAPKLLFHYYDKDFNNEADTPDNFQSRRPNTSFCFLDIRSPGLGDTAMYLCATSTRMNTEAFFGQGTRLTVV.

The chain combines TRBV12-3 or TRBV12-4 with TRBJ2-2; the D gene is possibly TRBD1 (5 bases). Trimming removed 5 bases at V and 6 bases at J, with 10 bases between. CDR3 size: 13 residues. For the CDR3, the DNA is TGTGCCAGCAGTGAAGGGGCCCCCGGGGAGCTGTTTTTT. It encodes CASSEGAPGELFF.

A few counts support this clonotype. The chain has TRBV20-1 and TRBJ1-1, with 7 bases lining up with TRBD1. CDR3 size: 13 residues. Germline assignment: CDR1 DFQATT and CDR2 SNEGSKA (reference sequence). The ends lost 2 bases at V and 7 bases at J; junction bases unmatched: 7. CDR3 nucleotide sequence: TGCAGTGCTAGAAAACAGGGACAGTTTGAAGCTTTCTTT. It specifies CSARKQGQFEAFF.

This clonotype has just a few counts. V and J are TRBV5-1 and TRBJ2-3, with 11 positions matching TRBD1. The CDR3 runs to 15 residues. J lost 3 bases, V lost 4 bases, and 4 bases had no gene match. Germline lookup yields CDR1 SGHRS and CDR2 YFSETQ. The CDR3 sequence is CASSLDRGPTDTQYF. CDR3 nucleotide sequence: TGCGCCAGCAGCCTGGACAGGGGGCCGACAGATACGCAGTATTTT.

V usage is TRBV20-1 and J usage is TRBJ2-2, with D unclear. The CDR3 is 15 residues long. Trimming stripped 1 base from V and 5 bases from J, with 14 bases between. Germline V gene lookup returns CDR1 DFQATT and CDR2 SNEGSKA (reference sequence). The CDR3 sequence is CSARASARSTGELFF. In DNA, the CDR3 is TGCAGTGCTAGAGCCTCGGCGCGGTCAACCGGGGAGCTGTTTTTT.

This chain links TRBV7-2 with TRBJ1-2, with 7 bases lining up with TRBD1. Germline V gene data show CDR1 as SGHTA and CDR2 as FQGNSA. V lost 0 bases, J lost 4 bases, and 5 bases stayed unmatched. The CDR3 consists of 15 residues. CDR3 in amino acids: CASSLAGQVRYGYTF. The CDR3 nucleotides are TGTGCCAGCAGCTTAGCTGGACAGGTTCGCTATGGCTACACCTTC.

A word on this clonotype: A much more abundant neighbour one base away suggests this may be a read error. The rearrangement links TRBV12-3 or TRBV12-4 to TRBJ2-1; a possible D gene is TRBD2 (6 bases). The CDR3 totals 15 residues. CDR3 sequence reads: CACSFFSSANNEQFF. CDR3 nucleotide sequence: TGTGCCTGCAGTTTCTTTTCTAGCGCGAACAATGAGCAGTTCTTC.

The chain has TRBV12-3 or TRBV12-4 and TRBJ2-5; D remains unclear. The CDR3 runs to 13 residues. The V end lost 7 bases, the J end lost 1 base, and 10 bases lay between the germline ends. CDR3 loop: CASTTPGQETQYF. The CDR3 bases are TGTGCCAGCACCACCCCCGGCCAAGAGACCCAGTACTTC.

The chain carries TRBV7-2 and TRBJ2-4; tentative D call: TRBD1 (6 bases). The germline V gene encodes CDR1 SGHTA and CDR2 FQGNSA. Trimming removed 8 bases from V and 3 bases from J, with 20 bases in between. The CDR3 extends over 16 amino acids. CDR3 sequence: CASRSRQDGRKNIQYF. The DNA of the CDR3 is TGTGCCAGCCGCTCACGACAGGACGGCCGCAAAAACATTCAGTACTTC. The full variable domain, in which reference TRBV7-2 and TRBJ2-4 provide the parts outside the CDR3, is GAGVSQSPSNKVTEKGKDVELRCDPISGHTALYWYRQSLGQGLEFLIYFQGNSAPDKSGLPSDRFSAERTGGSVSTLTIQRTQQEDSAVYLCASRSRQDGRKNIQYFGAGTRLSVL.

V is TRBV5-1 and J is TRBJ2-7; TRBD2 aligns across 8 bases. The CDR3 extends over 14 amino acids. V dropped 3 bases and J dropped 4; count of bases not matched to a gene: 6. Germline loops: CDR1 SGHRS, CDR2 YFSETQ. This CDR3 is CASSSVSGTYEQYF. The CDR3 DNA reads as TGCGCCAGCAGCTCGGTTAGCGGGACGTACGAGCAGTACTTC.

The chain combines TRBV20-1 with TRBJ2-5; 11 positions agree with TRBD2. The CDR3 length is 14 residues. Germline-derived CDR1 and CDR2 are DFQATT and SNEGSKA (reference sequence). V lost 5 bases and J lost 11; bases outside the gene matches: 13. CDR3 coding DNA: TGCAGTGCTCCCGGGACTAGCGGCAACAATGAGCAGTACTTC. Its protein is CSAPGTSGNNEQYF.

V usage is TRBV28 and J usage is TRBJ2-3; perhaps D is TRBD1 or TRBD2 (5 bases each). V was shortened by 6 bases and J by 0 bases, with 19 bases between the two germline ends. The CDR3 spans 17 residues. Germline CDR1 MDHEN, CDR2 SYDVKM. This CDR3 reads CASSILRASGSTDTQYF. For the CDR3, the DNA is TGTGCCAGCAGCATTTTGAGGGCTTCAGGGAGCACAGATACGCAGTATTTT.

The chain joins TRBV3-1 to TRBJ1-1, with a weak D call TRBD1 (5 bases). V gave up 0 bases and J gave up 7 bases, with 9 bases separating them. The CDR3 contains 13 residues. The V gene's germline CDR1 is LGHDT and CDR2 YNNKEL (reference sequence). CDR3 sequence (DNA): TGTGCCAGCAGCCAAGATCGGGGGTATGAAGCTTTCTTT. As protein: CASSQDRGYEAFF.

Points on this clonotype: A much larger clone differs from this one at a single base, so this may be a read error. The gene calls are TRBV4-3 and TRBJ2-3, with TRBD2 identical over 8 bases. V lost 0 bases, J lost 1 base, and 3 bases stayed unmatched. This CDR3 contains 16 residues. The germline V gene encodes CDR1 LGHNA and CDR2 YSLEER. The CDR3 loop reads CASSQELAEGTDTQYF. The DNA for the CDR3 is TGCGCCAGCAGCCAAGAACTAGCGGAAGGCACAGATACGCAGTATTTT.